The present T cell receptor (beta chain) was sequenced within a study of control samples from healthy donors and cancer patients (dated by TCRdb to the early 2020s). Libraries were constructed by the immunoSEQ multiplex PCR assay. The clones in this table, taken by TCRdb from immuneACCESS, are in-frame only. Not every clone is retained; where verified, under half of the shortfall comes from an unresolved V gene, and the cause of the rest is unknown. The sample table contains about 160,000 clones; only one count was recorded for roughly 95% of them. The top ten hold around 0.92% of the sample. Taken from cysteine to phenylalanine, the CDR3 has 14 residues. Only the CDR3 DNA is retained, 42 bases long and in frame from the first base. Sequences SGHAT (CDR1) and FQNNGV (CDR2) are obtained from the germline V gene. Relative to germline, V is 5 bases shorter and J is 0 bases shorter, with 10 bases between their ends.

About this clone itself: The specificity of this receptor is unknown. No base quality values were provided; no much bigger clone lies one nucleotide off.

The receptor was derived from a woman under 40 in good health. The sample consisted of blood. The chain is encoded by TRBV11-2 joined to TRBJ1-1; TRBD1 is possibly the D segment (5 matching bases). The CDR3 has the sequence CASSPDSMNTEAFF. The nucleotide sequence is given as TGTGCCAGCAGCCCAGACAGCATGAACACTGAAGCTTTCTTT.